The 9 T cell receptor beta chains given below trace back to one sample, sequenced in a study of blood T cell repertoires in COVID-19. Some clones are missing from TCRdb's copy, which holds only in-frame ones; the method was immunoSEQ multiplex PCR. The sample has about 170,000 clones; roughly 91% are singletons. The sequenced sample was peripheral blood. Receptor source: a woman between 50 and 59 years old with acute or convalescent COVID-19.

This chain joins TRBV30 and TRBJ1-6; D is ambiguous. CDR3 length: 13 amino acids. Germline V gene sequence: CDR1 GTSNPN, CDR2 SVGIG (reference sequence). The ends were cut back, 3 bases at V and 13 bases at J, with 16 bases in the middle. The CDR3 is CAWRSVARSPLHF. DNA for the CDR3: TGTGCCTGGAGAAGCGTAGCCCGTTCTCCCCTCCACTTT.

This CDR3 reads CASSLRNRTAGELFF. As DNA, the CDR3 is TGTGCCAGCAGTTTACGTAACAGGACGGCCGGGGAGCTGTTTTTT. The chain couples TRBV27 to TRBJ2-2; perhaps TRBD1 as D (5 bases). The CDR3 runs to 15 residues. The germline V gene encodes CDR1 MNHEY and CDR2 SMNVEV (reference sequence). Trimming pared 2 bases from V and 6 bases from J, leaving 13 bases between.

V gene TRBV12-3 or TRBV12-4 combines with J gene TRBJ2-1; a weak D match, TRBD2 (5 bases). This CDR3 is 11 amino acids long. V lost 8 bases, J lost 6 bases, and 8 bases lay in between. CDR3 in DNA: TGTGCCAGCCAAGCGGTCAATGAGCAGTTCTTC. Amino acids: CASQAVNEQFF.

The chain recombines TRBV7-9 with TRBJ1-1, with D perhaps matching TRBD1 (5 bases). Germline V gene data show CDR1 as SEHNR and CDR2 as FQNEAQ (reference sequence). The CDR3 totals 15 residues. The germline V and J ends were trimmed by 3 bases and 1 base, with 12 bases remaining between them. The CDR3, as DNA: TGTGCCAGCAGCTTTAGTCAGGGCACGAACACTGAAGCTTTCTTT. This gives the protein CASSFSQGTNTEAFF. The full variable domain, rest sourced from reference TRBV7-9 and TRBJ1-1, is DTGVSQNPRHKITKRGQNVTFRCDPISEHNRLYWYRQTLGQGPEFLTYFQNEAQLEKSRLLSDRFSAERPKGSFSTLEIQRTEQGDSAMYLCASSFSQGTNTEAFFGQGTRLTVV.

The rearrangement joins TRBV10-3 to TRBJ2-3, with 9 bases identical to TRBD2. The CDR3 covers 14 residues. The germline gives CDR1 ENHRY, CDR2 SYGVKD. The V segment lost 5 bases and the J segment 0 bases; nucleotides outside the gene matches: 0. CDR3 nucleotide sequence: TGTGCCATCAGTAGCGGGGGGAGCACAGATACGCAGTATTTT. Amino acid sequence: CAISSGGSTDTQYF.

This chain connects TRBV9 to TRBJ2-1; perhaps TRBD2 as D (6 bases). This CDR3 region has 15 residues. V gave up 0 bases and J gave up 7 bases, with 14 bases separating them. Germline V gene lookup returns CDR1 SGDLS and CDR2 YYNGEE. The CDR3 DNA reads TGTGCCAGCAGCGTAGGGGGGGAGTCGTGGAATGAGCAGTTCTTC. Encoded protein: CASSVGGESWNEQFF.

This clone was found once. The V gene is TRBV10-3, the J gene TRBJ2-7; TRBD1 matches 9 bases. Looked up from germline, CDR1 is ENHRY and CDR2 is SYGVKD. CDR3 length: 17 amino acids. The junction had 20 bases not matched to a gene; V was cut back by 3 bases and J by 11 bases. The CDR3 region has the DNA TGTGCCATCAGTGAAGGAGCAGTAGTGGGACAGGGCGGAGTGGAGTACTTC. Translation gives CAISEGAVVGQGGVEYF.

The CDR3 loop is CASSSRVGSNQPQHF. The CDR3 nucleotides read TGTGCCAGCAGCTCCAGGGTCGGGAGCAATCAGCCCCAGCATTTT. This chain links TRBV5-6 with TRBJ1-5; D possibly corresponds to TRBD1 (5 bases). Germline values: CDR1 SGHDT, CDR2 YYEEEE. CDR3 length equals 15 residues. Trimming removed 3 bases at V and 1 base at J, with 11 bases between.

The chain couples TRBV28 to TRBJ2-7, with TRBD1 matching over 10 bases. Germline CDR1 is MDHEN and CDR2 is SYDVKM. This CDR3 is 13 amino acids long. J gave up 3 bases and V 6 bases, and 2 bases lay outside the gene matches. The CDR3 bases are TGTGCCAGCAGGGACAGGGGGATCTACGAGCAGTACTTC. Residues: CASRDRGIYEQYF.